This T cell receptor (beta chain) was identified in a study of T cell changes during pregnancy in multiple sclerosis. The ends lost 4 bases at V and 6 bases at J; junction bases unmatched: 3. Germline V CDR1 and CDR2: SGHDN, FVKESK. The CDR3 length is 14 residues. TCRdb's copy holds only in-frame clones and misses some; the assay was immunoSEQ multiplex PCR. Of more than 45,000 clones in the sample, around nine tenths were seen once. This sequence was found in a female donor with multiple sclerosis, enrolled in a pregnancy study. V and J are TRBV14 and TRBJ2-2, with 9 nucleotides matching TRBD2. Specimen: CD4+ T cells from peripheral blood mononuclear cells, collected in the second trimester of pregnancy. Written as DNA, the CDR3 is TGTGCCAGCAGCCTAGGGACTAGCCCCGGGGAGCTGTTTTTT. It encodes CASSLGTSPGELFF. Supplemented by reference TRBV14 and TRBJ2-2, the full variable domain reads EAGVTQFPSHSVIEKGQTVTLRCDPISGHDNLYWYRRVMGKEIKFLLHFVKESKQDESGMPNNRFLAERTGGTYSTLKVQPAELEDSGVYFCASSLGTSPGELFFGEGSRLTVL.